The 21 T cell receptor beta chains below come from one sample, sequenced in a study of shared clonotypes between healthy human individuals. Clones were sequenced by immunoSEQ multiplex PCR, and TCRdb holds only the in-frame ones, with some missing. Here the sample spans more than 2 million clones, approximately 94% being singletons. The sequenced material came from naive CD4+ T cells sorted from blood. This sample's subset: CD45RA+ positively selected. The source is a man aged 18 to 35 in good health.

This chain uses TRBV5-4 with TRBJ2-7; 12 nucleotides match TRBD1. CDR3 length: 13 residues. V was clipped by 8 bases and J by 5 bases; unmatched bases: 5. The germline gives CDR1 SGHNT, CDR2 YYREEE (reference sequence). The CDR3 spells CASTGTGGDEQYF. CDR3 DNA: TGTGCCAGTACCGGGACAGGGGGCGACGAGCAGTACTTC.

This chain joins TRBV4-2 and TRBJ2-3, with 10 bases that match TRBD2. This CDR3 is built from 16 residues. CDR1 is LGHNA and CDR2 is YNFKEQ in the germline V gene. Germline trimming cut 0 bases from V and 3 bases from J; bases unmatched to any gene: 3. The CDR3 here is CASSQEGTSVTDTQYF. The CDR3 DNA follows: TGTGCCAGCAGCCAAGAGGGGACTAGCGTGACAGATACGCAGTATTTT.

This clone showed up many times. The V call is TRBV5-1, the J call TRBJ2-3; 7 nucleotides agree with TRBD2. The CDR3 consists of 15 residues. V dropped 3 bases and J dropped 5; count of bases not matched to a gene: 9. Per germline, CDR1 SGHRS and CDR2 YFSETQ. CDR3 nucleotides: TGCGCCAGCAGCTCCCTACGGTCGGGAGGAGATACGCAGTATTTT. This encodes CASSSLRSGGDTQYF.

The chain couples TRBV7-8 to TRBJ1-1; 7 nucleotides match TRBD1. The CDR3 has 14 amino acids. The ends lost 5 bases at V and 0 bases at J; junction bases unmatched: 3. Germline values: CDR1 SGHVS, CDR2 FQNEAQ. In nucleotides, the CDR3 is TGTGCCAGCAGCCGGGACAGCGTGAACACTGAAGCTTTCTTT. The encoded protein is CASSRDSVNTEAFF.

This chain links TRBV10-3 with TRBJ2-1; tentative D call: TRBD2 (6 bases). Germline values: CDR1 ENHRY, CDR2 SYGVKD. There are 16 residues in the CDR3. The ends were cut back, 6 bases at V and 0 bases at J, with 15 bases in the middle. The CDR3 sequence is CAISGIAVSSYNEQFF. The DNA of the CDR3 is TGTGCCATCAGCGGAATAGCGGTAAGCTCCTACAATGAGCAGTTCTTC.

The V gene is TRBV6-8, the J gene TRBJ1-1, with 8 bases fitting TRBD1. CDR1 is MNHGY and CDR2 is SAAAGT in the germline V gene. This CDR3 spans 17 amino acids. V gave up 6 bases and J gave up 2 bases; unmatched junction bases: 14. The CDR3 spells CASRSWTGFPPNTEAFF. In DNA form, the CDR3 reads TGTGCCAGCAGGTCCTGGACAGGGTTCCCCCCTAACACTGAAGCTTTCTTT.

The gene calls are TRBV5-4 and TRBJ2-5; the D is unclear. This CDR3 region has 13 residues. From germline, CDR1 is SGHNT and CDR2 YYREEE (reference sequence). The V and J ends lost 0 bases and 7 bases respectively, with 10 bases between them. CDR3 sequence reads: CASSLVTPGTQYF. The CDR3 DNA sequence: TGTGCCAGCAGCTTGGTTACCCCTGGGACCCAGTACTTC.

The CDR3 sequence is CASSILRGLGYTF. The CDR3 bases are TGTGCCAGTAGTATCCTCAGGGGGCTCGGCTACACCTTC. V and J are TRBV19 and TRBJ1-2, with 8 bases matching TRBD1. The germline gives CDR1 LNHDA, CDR2 SQIVND (reference sequence). J lost 8 bases, V lost 3 bases, and 5 bases had no gene match. This CDR3 is 13 amino acids long. The entire variable domain, with the rest obtained from reference TRBV19 and TRBJ1-2, is as follows: DGGITQSPKYLFRKEGQNVTLSCEQNLNHDAMYWYRQDPGQGLRLIYYSQIVNDFQKGDIAEGYSVSREKKESFPLTVTSAQKNPTAFYLCASSILRGLGYTFGSGTRLTVV.

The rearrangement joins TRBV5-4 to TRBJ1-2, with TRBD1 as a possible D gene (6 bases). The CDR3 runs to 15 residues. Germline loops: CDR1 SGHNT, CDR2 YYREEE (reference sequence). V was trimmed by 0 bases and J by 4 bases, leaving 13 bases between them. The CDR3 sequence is CASSLDRVRGYGYTF. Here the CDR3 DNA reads TGTGCCAGCAGCTTGGATCGGGTCAGGGGCTATGGCTACACCTTC. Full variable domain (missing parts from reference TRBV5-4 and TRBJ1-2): ETGVTQSPTHLIKTRGQQVTLRCSSQSGHNTVSWYQQALGQGPQFIFQYYREEENGRGNFPPRFSGLQFPNYSSELNVNALELDDSALYLCASSLDRVRGYGYTFGSGTRLTVV.

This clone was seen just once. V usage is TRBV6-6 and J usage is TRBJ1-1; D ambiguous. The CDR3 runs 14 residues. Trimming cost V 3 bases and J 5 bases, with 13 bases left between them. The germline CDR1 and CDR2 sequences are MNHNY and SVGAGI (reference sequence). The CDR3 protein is CASSYQRAGTEAFF. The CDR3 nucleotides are TGTGCCAGCAGTTATCAGCGGGCGGGAACTGAAGCTTTCTTT.

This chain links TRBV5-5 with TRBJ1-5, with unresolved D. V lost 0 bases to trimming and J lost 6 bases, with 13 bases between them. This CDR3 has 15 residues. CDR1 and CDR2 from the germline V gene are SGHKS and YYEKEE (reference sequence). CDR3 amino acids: CASSLGLHRPQPQHF. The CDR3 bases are TGTGCCAGCAGCTTGGGCCTACATAGGCCTCAGCCCCAGCATTTT. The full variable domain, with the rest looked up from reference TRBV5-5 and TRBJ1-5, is DAGVTQSPTHLIKTRGQQVTLRCSPISGHKSVSWYQQVLGQGPQFIFQYYEKEERGRGNFPDRFSARQFPNYSSELNVNALLLGDSALYLCASSLGLHRPQPQHFGDGTRLSIL.

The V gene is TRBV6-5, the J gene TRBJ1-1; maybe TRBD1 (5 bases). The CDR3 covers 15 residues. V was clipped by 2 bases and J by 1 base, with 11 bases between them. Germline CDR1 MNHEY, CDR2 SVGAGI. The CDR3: CASSYTGGTNTEAFF. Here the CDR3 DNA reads TGTGCCAGCAGTTACACAGGCGGAACGAACACTGAAGCTTTCTTT.

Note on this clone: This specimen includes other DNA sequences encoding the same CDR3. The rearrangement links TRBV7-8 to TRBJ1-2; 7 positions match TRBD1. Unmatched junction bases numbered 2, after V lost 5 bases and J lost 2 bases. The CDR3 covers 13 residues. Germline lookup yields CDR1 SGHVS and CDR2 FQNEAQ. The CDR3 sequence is CASSPGQNYGYTF. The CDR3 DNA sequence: TGTGCCAGCAGCCCGGGACAGAACTATGGCTACACCTTC.

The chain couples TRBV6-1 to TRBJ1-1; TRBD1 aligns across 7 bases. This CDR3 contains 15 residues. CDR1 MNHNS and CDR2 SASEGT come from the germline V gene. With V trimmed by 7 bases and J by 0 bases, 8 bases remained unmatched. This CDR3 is CASNLKQGMNTEAFF. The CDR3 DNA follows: TGTGCCAGCAACCTAAAACAGGGGATGAACACTGAAGCTTTCTTT.

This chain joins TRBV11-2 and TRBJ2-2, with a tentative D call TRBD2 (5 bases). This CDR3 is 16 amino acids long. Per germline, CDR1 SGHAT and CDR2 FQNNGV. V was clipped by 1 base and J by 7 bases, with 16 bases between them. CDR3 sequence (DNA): TGTGCCAGCAGCTTAGGAGGGATCCACATGAACGGGGAGCTGTTTTTT. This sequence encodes CASSLGGIHMNGELFF.

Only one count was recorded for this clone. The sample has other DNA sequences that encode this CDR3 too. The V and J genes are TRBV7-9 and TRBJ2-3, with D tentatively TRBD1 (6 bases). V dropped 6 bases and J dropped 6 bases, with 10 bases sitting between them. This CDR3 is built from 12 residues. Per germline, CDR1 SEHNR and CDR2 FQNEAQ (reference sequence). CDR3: CASSRTADTQYF. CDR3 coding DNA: TGTGCCAGCAGTAGGACAGCCGATACGCAGTATTTT.

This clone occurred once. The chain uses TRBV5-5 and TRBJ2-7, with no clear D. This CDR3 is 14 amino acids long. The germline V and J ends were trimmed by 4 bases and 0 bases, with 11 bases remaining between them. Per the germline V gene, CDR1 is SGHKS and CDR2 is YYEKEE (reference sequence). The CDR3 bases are TGTGCCAGCAGCCTGACTGGTTACTCCTACGAGCAGTACTTC. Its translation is CASSLTGYSYEQYF.

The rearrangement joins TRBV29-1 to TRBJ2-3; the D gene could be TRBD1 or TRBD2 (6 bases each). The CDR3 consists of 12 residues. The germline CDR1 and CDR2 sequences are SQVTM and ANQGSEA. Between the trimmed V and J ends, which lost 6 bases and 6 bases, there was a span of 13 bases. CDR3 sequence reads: CSVSRGDDTQYF. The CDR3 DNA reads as TGCAGCGTGAGTAGGGGGGACGATACGCAGTATTTT.

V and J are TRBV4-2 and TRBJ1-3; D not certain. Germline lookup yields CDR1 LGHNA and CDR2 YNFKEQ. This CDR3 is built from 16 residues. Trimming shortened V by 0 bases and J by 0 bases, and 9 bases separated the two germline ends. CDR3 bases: TGTGCCAGCAGCCAAGAACGGATCGTCTCTGGAAACACCATATATTTT. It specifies CASSQERIVSGNTIYF.

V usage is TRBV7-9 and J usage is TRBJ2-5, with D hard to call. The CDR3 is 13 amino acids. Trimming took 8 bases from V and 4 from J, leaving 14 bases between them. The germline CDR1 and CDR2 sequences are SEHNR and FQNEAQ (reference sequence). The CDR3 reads CASSARTGETQYF. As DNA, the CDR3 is TGTGCCAGCTCCGCGAGAACGGGAGAGACCCAGTACTTC.

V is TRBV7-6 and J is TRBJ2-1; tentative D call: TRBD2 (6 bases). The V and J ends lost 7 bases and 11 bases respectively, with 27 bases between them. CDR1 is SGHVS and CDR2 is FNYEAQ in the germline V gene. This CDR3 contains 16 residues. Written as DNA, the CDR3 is TGTGCCAGCACCCTCGGGTGGTTCGGCGGGAACAACAAGCAGTTCTTC. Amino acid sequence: CASTLGWFGGNNKQFF. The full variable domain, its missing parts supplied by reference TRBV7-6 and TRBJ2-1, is GAGVSQSPRYKVTKRGQDVALRCDPISGHVSLYWYRQALGQGPEFLTYFNYEAQQDKSGLPNDRFSAERPEGSISTLTIQRTEQRDSAMYRCASTLGWFGGNNKQFFGPGTRLTVL.